This T cell receptor (beta chain) was recorded in a study of cytomegalovirus exposure and HLA in healthy donors. Turning to the study itself: Ancestry clustering placed 70% to 85% of roughly 410 genotyped donors in the Caucasian-associated cluster.

Regarding this clone: The antigen is not known.

Vbeta (60) and Jbeta (13) primers were used in the PCR. Sequencing was performed with immunoSEQ multiplex PCR; in TCRdb, only in-frame clones are kept and a portion is missing. Counted here are over 250,000 clones, approximately 70% occurring once; the ten biggest clones make up 2% to 2.5%. Notes on the study in general: Reportedly, TCR beta sequences accurately predicted HLA-A and HLA-B alleles in most subjects. Earlier results showed most TCR beta V segments being productive about 87% or about 30% of the time.

The TCR comes from a female donor in good health and CMV-seronegative. The specimen sequenced was PBMCs.

Written as DNA, the CDR3 is TGTGCCAGCAGCATCCTTCAGGGTAATCCCACTGAAGCTTTCTTT. This gives the protein CASSILQGNPTEAFF. This chain links TRBV7-9 with TRBJ1-1, with D perhaps matching TRBD1 (5 bases). CDR1 and CDR2 (germline): SEHNR, FQNEAQ (reference sequence). The length of the CDR3 is 15 residues. V was trimmed by 5 bases and J by 4 bases, leaving 17 bases between them.